Listed below are T cell receptor beta chains from one sample, sequenced in a study of blood T cell repertoires in COVID-19. This table comes from immunoSEQ multiplex PCR, and its TCRdb copy is limited to in-frame clones, with some not included. The sample has some 160,000 clones; about nine tenths are singletons. What was sequenced was peripheral blood. The receptors were gathered from a woman between 65 and 79 years old with acute or convalescent COVID-19. Each CDR3 is given with its conserved first and last residue. The order of the fields is J gene, D gene, clone size, V gene, CDR3 DNA, CDR3 protein. A D gene is named only where the DNA matches it firmly. A clone size is listed for some rows: how often the clone was seen (once, few, many), or a class if it is expanded.

j_call: TRBJ1-1
d_call: TRBD1
clone_size: NA
v_call: TRBV7-8
cdr3_nt: TGTGCCAGCAGCTCTGCGACAGGGTGGTTTAGCACTGAAGCTTTCTTT
cdr3_aa: CASSSATGWFSTEAFF

j_call: TRBJ1-1
d_call: TRBD1
clone_size: NA
v_call: TRBV30
cdr3_nt: TGTGCCTGGAGTGTAGGGACAGGGAAGAACACTGAAGCTTTCTTT
cdr3_aa: CAWSVGTGKNTEAFF

j_call: TRBJ1-6
d_call: NA
clone_size: NA
v_call: TRBV6-4
cdr3_nt: TGTGCCAGCAGGAGCCTAGCAGGGGCAGATTCACCCCTCCACTTT
cdr3_aa: CASRSLAGADSPLHF

j_call: TRBJ2-1
d_call: TRBD2
clone_size: NA
v_call: TRBV7-2
cdr3_nt: TGTGCCAGCAGCGCGGGACTAGCGGGGGAGGTCGCCTACAATGAGCAGTTCTTC
cdr3_aa: CASSAGLAGEVAYNEQFF

j_call: TRBJ1-5
d_call: TRBD1
clone_size: NA
v_call: TRBV29-1
cdr3_nt: TGCAGCGTTGAAGTGGTGGACAGGGAAGAAAATCAGCCCCAGCATTTT
cdr3_aa: CSVEVVDREENQPQHF

j_call: TRBJ2-7
d_call: TRBD2
clone_size: NA
v_call: TRBV30
cdr3_nt: TGTGCCTGGACTAGCGGGGGAAAGGTCTACGAGCAGTACTTC
cdr3_aa: CAWTSGGKVYEQYF

j_call: TRBJ1-1
d_call: TRBD1
clone_size: NA
v_call: TRBV7-9
cdr3_nt: TGTGCCAGCAGCTCGGGACAGGGAACTGAAGCTTTCTTT
cdr3_aa: CASSSGQGTEAFF

j_call: TRBJ2-7
d_call: TRBD2
clone_size: few
v_call: TRBV6-5
cdr3_nt: TGTGCCAGCAAGGAGGGTAGCGGGGGCCTCTACGAGCAGTACTTC
cdr3_aa: CASKEGSGGLYEQYF

j_call: TRBJ2-7
d_call: TRBD2
clone_size: NA
v_call: TRBV7-6
cdr3_nt: TGTGCCAGCAGCTTAGGGTCAGTTGGCGGGGGGGCGTACGAGCAGTACTTC
cdr3_aa: CASSLGSVGGGAYEQYF

j_call: TRBJ1-1
d_call: TRBD1
clone_size: NA
v_call: TRBV19
cdr3_nt: TGTGCCAGTAGTGACAGGGCCGAGAACACTGAAGCTTTCTTT
cdr3_aa: CASSDRAENTEAFF

j_call: TRBJ1-5
d_call: NA
clone_size: NA
v_call: TRBV5-6
cdr3_nt: TGTGCCAGCAGCTGGGGCTCCGGGAGACAAAATCAGCCCCAGCATTTT
cdr3_aa: CASSWGSGRQNQPQHF

j_call: TRBJ2-7
d_call: TRBD2
clone_size: NA
v_call: TRBV5-1
cdr3_nt: TGCGCCAGCAGCAACGGACTAGCGGGGGGCCTCGGAGGAGACGAGCAGTACTTC
cdr3_aa: CASSNGLAGGLGGDEQYF

j_call: TRBJ1-5
d_call: TRBD1
clone_size: NA
v_call: TRBV19
cdr3_nt: TGTGCCAGTAGTATGGGGACAGGGTCTAATCAGCCCCAGCATTTT
cdr3_aa: CASSMGTGSNQPQHF

j_call: TRBJ2-3
d_call: TRBD2
clone_size: NA
v_call: TRBV4-3
cdr3_nt: TGCGCCAGCAGCACCGGGACTAGCGGTATGAATACGCAGTATTTT
cdr3_aa: CASSTGTSGMNTQYF

j_call: TRBJ2-3
d_call: TRBD2
clone_size: NA
v_call: TRBV14
cdr3_nt: TGTGCCAGCAGCCCTAGCGGGAGGGTGAACACAGATACGCAGTATTTT
cdr3_aa: CASSPSGRVNTDTQYF

j_call: TRBJ1-5
d_call: NA
clone_size: NA
v_call: TRBV6-6
cdr3_nt: TGTGCCAGCAGTCCCGCGGGGGGGCTGAGTCAGCCCCAGCATTTT
cdr3_aa: CASSPAGGLSQPQHF

j_call: TRBJ2-7
d_call: NA
clone_size: NA
v_call: TRBV29-1
cdr3_nt: TGCAGCGTTGTGCGCGCGGCGGCTACCTACGAGCAGTACTTC
cdr3_aa: CSVVRAAATYEQYF

j_call: TRBJ2-7
d_call: TRBD2
clone_size: NA
v_call: TRBV27
cdr3_nt: TGTGCCAGCAGTTTCCTAGCGGGAGGGCTTGGAGAGCAGTACTTC
cdr3_aa: CASSFLAGGLGEQYF

j_call: TRBJ1-1
d_call: TRBD1
clone_size: NA
v_call: TRBV7-2
cdr3_nt: TGTGCCAGCAGCTCGGACAGGTCGAACACTGAAGCTTTCTTT
cdr3_aa: CASSSDRSNTEAFF

j_call: TRBJ1-4
d_call: NA
clone_size: NA
v_call: TRBV7-8
cdr3_nt: TGTGCCAGCAGCTTAGGTGGGGGGGGTTACGAAAAACTGTTTTTT
cdr3_aa: CASSLGGGGYEKLFF

j_call: TRBJ1-5
d_call: NA
clone_size: NA
v_call: TRBV7-2
cdr3_nt: TGTGCCAGCAGTCCGGGACATCTTAGCAATCAGCCCCAGCATTTT
cdr3_aa: CASSPGHLSNQPQHF

j_call: TRBJ2-3
d_call: NA
clone_size: NA
v_call: TRBV7-2
cdr3_nt: TGTGCCAGCAGTCGGACCAGGGGGGCCCAGGGTACGCAGTATTTT
cdr3_aa: CASSRTRGAQGTQYF

j_call: TRBJ2-6
d_call: NA
clone_size: NA
v_call: TRBV7-2
cdr3_nt: TGTGCCAGCAGCTTAGTCCCAGGGTTTGGCGTCCTGACTTTC
cdr3_aa: CASSLVPGFGVLTF

j_call: TRBJ2-1
d_call: NA
clone_size: NA
v_call: TRBV7-2
cdr3_nt: TGTGCCAGCAGAGCCTTCAATGAGCAGTTCTTC
cdr3_aa: CASRAFNEQFF

j_call: TRBJ1-4
d_call: TRBD1
clone_size: few
v_call: TRBV6-1
cdr3_nt: TGTGCCAGCAGTGATGACAGGGGAGGAGAAAAACTGTTTTTT
cdr3_aa: CASSDDRGGEKLFF

j_call: TRBJ2-1
d_call: TRBD2
clone_size: NA
v_call: TRBV2
cdr3_nt: TGTGCCAGCAGTGACCAAGCGGGGGTCTACAATGAGCAGTTCTTC
cdr3_aa: CASSDQAGVYNEQFF

j_call: TRBJ1-1
d_call: TRBD1
clone_size: NA
v_call: TRBV5-1
cdr3_nt: TGCGCCAGCAGCGAGGGACAGGGGAGTGCTAACACTGAAGCTTTCTTT
cdr3_aa: CASSEGQGSANTEAFF

j_call: TRBJ2-2
d_call: NA
clone_size: NA
v_call: TRBV25-1
cdr3_nt: TGTGCCAGCAGTTCCCCCGGTTGGAACACCGGGGAGCTGTTTTTT
cdr3_aa: CASSSPGWNTGELFF

j_call: TRBJ2-1
d_call: NA
clone_size: NA
v_call: TRBV7-8
cdr3_nt: TGTGCCAGCAGCTTAGCCAGGGTATCCTACAATGAGCAGTTCTTC
cdr3_aa: CASSLARVSYNEQFF

j_call: TRBJ1-4
d_call: NA
clone_size: NA
v_call: TRBV4-2
cdr3_nt: TGTGCCAGCAGCCAAGACAGGGTTAATGAAAAACTGTTTTTT
cdr3_aa: CASSQDRVNEKLFF

j_call: TRBJ1-1
d_call: NA
clone_size: NA
v_call: TRBV6-5
cdr3_nt: TGTGCCAGCGGAGAGACACAGCGGAGTAACACTGAAGCTTTCTTT
cdr3_aa: CASGETQRSNTEAFF

j_call: TRBJ1-5
d_call: TRBD1
clone_size: once
v_call: TRBV7-8
cdr3_nt: TGTGCCAGCAGCTCGGGACAGGGGCTGAATCAGCCCCAGCATTTT
cdr3_aa: CASSSGQGLNQPQHF

j_call: TRBJ1-1
d_call: TRBD1
clone_size: NA
v_call: TRBV5-1
cdr3_nt: TGCGCCAGCAGCTTGGCCCTGACAGGGGCTAGCACTGAAGCTTTCTTT
cdr3_aa: CASSLALTGASTEAFF

j_call: TRBJ2-2
d_call: NA
clone_size: NA
v_call: TRBV7-2
cdr3_nt: TGTGCCAGCAGCTTACAGGGGAGTGACGGGGAGCTGTTTTTT
cdr3_aa: CASSLQGSDGELFF

j_call: TRBJ1-4
d_call: NA
clone_size: NA
v_call: TRBV6-5
cdr3_nt: TGTGCCAGCAGCCCACACGCAACTAATGAAAAACTGTTTTTT
cdr3_aa: CASSPHATNEKLFF

j_call: TRBJ1-2
d_call: NA
clone_size: NA
v_call: TRBV5-5
cdr3_nt: TGTGCCAGCAGCTTTGAGGGACTTGGGTCGTCTGGCTACACCTTC
cdr3_aa: CASSFEGLGSSGYTF

j_call: TRBJ2-1
d_call: NA
clone_size: NA
v_call: TRBV19
cdr3_nt: TGTGCCAGTAGTGGATCCTATAGCGGTAGGGGTGGCAATGAGCAGTTCTTC
cdr3_aa: CASSGSYSGRGGNEQFF

j_call: TRBJ2-7
d_call: NA
clone_size: NA
v_call: TRBV29-1
cdr3_nt: TGCAGCGTTGCTAGCCCCTACGAGCAGTACTTC
cdr3_aa: CSVASPYEQYF

j_call: TRBJ2-3
d_call: TRBD1
clone_size: NA
v_call: TRBV30
cdr3_nt: TGTGCCGGGAGGACAGGGGTTTTAACAGATACGCAGTATTTT
cdr3_aa: CAGRTGVLTDTQYF

j_call: TRBJ2-7
d_call: NA
clone_size: once
v_call: TRBV5-1
cdr3_nt: TGCGCCAGCAGCCCCGACAGGTCTGCCTACGAGCAGTACTTC
cdr3_aa: CASSPDRSAYEQYF

j_call: TRBJ2-7
d_call: NA
clone_size: NA
v_call: TRBV7-8
cdr3_nt: TGTGCCGGGGGTGCAGGAGGGGCCGAGCAGTACTTC
cdr3_aa: CAGGAGGAEQYF

j_call: TRBJ1-1
d_call: TRBD1
clone_size: once
v_call: TRBV11-2
cdr3_nt: TGTGCCAGCAGCTTAAAAGACAGGGTCTGGGACACTGAAGCTTTCTTT
cdr3_aa: CASSLKDRVWDTEAFF

j_call: TRBJ1-2
d_call: NA
clone_size: NA
v_call: TRBV28
cdr3_nt: TGTGCCAGCCGGGCCAGCTCGGAGGACTATGGCTACACCTTC
cdr3_aa: CASRASSEDYGYTF

j_call: TRBJ1-6
d_call: TRBD1
clone_size: once
v_call: TRBV7-2
cdr3_nt: TGTGCCAGCAGCTTCGGACAGGGGGCGAATTCACCCCTCCACTTT
cdr3_aa: CASSFGQGANSPLHF

j_call: TRBJ1-1
d_call: NA
clone_size: NA
v_call: TRBV4-3
cdr3_nt: TGCGCCAGCAGCCAAGCTCACAGGAACACTGAAGCTTTCTTT
cdr3_aa: CASSQAHRNTEAFF

j_call: TRBJ1-3
d_call: NA
clone_size: NA
v_call: TRBV9
cdr3_nt: TGTGCCAGCAGCGTAGATCCCCTCTCTGGAAACACCATATATTTT
cdr3_aa: CASSVDPLSGNTIYF

j_call: TRBJ1-3
d_call: TRBD1
clone_size: NA
v_call: TRBV7-9
cdr3_nt: TGTGCCAGCAGCCGTACAGGGGAAGTAGGAAACACCATATATTTT
cdr3_aa: CASSRTGEVGNTIYF

j_call: TRBJ1-1
d_call: TRBD1
clone_size: NA
v_call: TRBV5-1
cdr3_nt: TGCGCCAGCAGCTTGGGGGGGACAGGCCCGAACACTGAAGCTTTCTTT
cdr3_aa: CASSLGGTGPNTEAFF

j_call: TRBJ1-5
d_call: NA
clone_size: NA
v_call: TRBV25-1
cdr3_nt: TGTGCCAGCAGTGAATATAGTGATCAGCCCCAGCATTTT
cdr3_aa: CASSEYSDQPQHF

j_call: TRBJ1-1
d_call: NA
clone_size: NA
v_call: TRBV7-2
cdr3_nt: TGTGCCAGCAGCTTCCGAAAATGGAGAGGGACTGAAGCTTTCTTT
cdr3_aa: CASSFRKWRGTEAFF

j_call: TRBJ2-7
d_call: TRBD1
clone_size: NA
v_call: TRBV6-5
cdr3_nt: TGTGCCTTGGGGACAGGATACTCCTACGAGCAGTACTTC
cdr3_aa: CALGTGYSYEQYF

j_call: TRBJ1-3
d_call: NA
clone_size: NA
v_call: TRBV4-3
cdr3_nt: TGCGCCAGCAGCCAAGATGTCCGCCTGAGCTCTGGAAACACCATATATTTT
cdr3_aa: CASSQDVRLSSGNTIYF

j_call: TRBJ2-6
d_call: NA
clone_size: NA
v_call: TRBV4-1
cdr3_nt: TGCGCCAGCAGCCATCCAAGAGGGGGCTCTGGGGCCAACGTCCTGACTTTC
cdr3_aa: CASSHPRGGSGANVLTF

j_call: TRBJ1-1
d_call: TRBD1
clone_size: few
v_call: TRBV27
cdr3_nt: TGTGCCAGCAGTAGCTCAGGGGGCCTTAACACTGAAGCTTTCTTT
cdr3_aa: CASSSSGGLNTEAFF

j_call: TRBJ2-1
d_call: TRBD2
clone_size: NA
v_call: TRBV7-2
cdr3_nt: TGTGCCAGCAGCTTAGCGTCGCTAGCGGGACCCTCCTACAATGAGCAGTTCTTC
cdr3_aa: CASSLASLAGPSYNEQFF